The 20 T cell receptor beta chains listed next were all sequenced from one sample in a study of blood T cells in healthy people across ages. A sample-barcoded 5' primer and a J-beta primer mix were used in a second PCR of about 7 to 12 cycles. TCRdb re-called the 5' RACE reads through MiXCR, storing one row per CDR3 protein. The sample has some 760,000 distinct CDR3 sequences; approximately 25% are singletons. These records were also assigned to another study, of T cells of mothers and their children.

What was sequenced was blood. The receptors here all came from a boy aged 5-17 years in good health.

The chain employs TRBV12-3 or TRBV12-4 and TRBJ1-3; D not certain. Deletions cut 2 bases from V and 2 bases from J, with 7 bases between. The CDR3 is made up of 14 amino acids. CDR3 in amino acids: CASSLRRTGNTIYF. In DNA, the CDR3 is TGTGCCAGCAGTTTAAGAAGGACTGGAAACACCATATATTTT.

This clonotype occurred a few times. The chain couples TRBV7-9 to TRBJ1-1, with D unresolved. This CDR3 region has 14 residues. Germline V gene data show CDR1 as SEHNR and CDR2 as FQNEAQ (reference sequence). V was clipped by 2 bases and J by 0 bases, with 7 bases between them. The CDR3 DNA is TGTGCCAGCAGCTTATACATCTTGAACACTGAAGCTTTCTTT. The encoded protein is CASSLYILNTEAFF.

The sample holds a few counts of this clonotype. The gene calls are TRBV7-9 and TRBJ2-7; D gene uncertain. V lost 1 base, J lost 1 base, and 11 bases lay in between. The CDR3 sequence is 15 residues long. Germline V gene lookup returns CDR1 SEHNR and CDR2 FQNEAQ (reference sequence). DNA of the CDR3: TGTGCCAGCAGCTTAGGAAGCAGTACATCCTACGAGCAGTACTTC. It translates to CASSLGSSTSYEQYF.

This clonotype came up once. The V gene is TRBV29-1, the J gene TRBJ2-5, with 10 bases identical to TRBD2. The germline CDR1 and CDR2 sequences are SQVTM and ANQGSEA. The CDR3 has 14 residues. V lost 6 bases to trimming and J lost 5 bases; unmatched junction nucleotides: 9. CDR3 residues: CSVLRLAGVETQYF. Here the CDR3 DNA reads TGCAGCGTCCTCCGGCTAGCGGGAGTCGAGACCCAGTACTTC.

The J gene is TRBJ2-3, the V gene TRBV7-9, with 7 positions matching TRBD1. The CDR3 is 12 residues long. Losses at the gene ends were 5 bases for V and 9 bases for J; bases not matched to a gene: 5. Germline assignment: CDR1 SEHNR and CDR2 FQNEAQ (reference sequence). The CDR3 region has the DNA TGTGCCAGCAGCCCGCCACAGGGGACGCAGTATTTT. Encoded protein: CASSPPQGTQYF.

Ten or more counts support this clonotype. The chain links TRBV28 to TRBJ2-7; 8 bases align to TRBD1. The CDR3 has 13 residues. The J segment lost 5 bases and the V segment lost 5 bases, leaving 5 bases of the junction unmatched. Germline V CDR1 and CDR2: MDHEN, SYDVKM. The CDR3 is CASSGQGNNEQYF. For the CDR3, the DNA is TGTGCCAGCAGTGGACAGGGAAACAACGAGCAGTACTTC. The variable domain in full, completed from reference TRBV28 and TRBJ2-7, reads DVKVTQSSRYLVKRTGEKVFLECVQDMDHENMFWYRQDPGLGLRLIYFSYDVKMKEKGDIPEGYSVSREKKERFSLILESASTNQTSMYLCASSGQGNNEQYFGPGTRLTVT.

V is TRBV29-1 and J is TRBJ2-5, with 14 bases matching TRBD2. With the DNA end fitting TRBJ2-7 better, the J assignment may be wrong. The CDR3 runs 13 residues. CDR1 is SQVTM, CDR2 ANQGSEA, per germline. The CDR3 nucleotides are TGCAGCGTGACTAGCGGGAGGGCATCCGAGCAGTACTTC. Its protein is CSVTSGRASEQYF.

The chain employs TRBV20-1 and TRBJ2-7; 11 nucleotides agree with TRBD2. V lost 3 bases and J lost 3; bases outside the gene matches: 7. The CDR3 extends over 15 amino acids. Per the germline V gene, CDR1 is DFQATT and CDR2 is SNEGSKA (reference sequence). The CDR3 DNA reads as TGCAGTGCTAGGATGGGACTAGCGGCAGTCTACGAGCAGTACTTC. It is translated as CSARMGLAAVYEQYF.

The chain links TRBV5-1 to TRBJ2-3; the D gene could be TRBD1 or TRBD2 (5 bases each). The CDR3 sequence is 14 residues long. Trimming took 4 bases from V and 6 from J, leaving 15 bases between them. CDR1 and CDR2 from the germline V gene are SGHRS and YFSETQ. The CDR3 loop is CASSPTGPWDTQYF. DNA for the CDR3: TGCGCCAGCAGCCCGACGGGGCCGTGGGATACGCAGTATTTT.

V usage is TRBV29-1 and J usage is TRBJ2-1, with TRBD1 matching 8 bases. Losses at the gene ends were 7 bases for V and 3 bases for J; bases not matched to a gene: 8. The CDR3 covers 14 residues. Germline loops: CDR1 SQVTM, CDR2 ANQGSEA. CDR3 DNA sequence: TGCAGCGCCGCGACAGGGGATAACTACAATGAGCAGTTCTTC. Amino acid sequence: CSAATGDNYNEQFF.

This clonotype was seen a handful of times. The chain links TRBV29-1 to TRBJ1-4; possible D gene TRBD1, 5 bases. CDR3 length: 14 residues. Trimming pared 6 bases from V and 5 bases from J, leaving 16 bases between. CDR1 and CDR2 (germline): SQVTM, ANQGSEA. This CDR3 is CSVLPPEGNEKLFF. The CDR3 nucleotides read TGCAGCGTACTCCCCCCGGAGGGGAATGAAAAACTGTTTTTT.

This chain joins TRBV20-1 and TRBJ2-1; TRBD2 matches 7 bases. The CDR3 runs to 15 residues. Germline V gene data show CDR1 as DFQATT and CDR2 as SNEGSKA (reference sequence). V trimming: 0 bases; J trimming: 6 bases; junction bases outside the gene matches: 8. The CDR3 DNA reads TGCAGTGCTAGAGATATTGGACTAGAGGCCAATGAGCAGTTCTTC. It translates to CSARDIGLEANEQFF.

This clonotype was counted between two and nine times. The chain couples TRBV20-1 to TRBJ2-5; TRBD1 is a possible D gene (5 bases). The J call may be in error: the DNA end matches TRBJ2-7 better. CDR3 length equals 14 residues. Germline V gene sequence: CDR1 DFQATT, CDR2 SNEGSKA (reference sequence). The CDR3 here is CSARLMGREHEQYF. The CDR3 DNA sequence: TGCAGTGCTAGGTTAATGGGCAGGGAACACGAGCAGTACTTC.

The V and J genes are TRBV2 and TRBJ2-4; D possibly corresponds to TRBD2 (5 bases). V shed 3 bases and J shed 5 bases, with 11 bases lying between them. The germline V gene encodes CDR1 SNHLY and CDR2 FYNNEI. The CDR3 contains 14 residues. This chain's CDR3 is CASSDSGIQNIQYF. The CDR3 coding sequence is TGTGCCAGCAGTGATTCCGGGATCCAAAACATTCAGTACTTC.

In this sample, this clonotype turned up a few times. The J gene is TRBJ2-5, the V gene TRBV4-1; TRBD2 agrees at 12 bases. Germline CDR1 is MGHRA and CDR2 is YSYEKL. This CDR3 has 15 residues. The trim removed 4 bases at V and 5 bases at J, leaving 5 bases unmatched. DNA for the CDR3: TGCGCCAGCAGCCTTTCTGGGACTAGCGGGGAGACCCAGTACTTC. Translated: CASSLSGTSGETQYF.

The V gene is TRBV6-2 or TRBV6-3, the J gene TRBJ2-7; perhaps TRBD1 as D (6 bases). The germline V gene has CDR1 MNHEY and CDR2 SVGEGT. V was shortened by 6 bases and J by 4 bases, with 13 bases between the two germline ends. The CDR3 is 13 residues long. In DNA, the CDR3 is TGTGCCAGCAGCTGGACAGTGGGTTACGAGCAGTACTTC. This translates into CASSWTVGYEQYF.

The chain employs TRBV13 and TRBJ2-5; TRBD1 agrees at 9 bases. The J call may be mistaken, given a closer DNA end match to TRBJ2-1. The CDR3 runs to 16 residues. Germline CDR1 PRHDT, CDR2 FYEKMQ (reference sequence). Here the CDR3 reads CASSTAGTGIYNEQFF. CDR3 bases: TGTGCCAGCAGCACCGCCGGGACAGGGATCTACAATGAGCAGTTCTTC.

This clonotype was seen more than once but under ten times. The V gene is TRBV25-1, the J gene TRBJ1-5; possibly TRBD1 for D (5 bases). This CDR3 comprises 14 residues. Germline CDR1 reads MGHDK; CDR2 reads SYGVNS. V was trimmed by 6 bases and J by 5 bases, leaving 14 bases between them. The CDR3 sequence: CASSFRDGDQPQHF. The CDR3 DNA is TGTGCCAGCAGCTTCCGGGACGGAGATCAGCCCCAGCATTTT.

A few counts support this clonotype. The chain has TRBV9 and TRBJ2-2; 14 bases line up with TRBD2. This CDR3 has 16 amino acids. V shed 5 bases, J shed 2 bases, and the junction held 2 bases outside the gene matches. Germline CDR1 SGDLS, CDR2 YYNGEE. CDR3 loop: CASRGTSGSNTGELFF. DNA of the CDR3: TGTGCCAGCAGGGGGACTAGCGGGAGTAACACCGGGGAGCTGTTTTTT.

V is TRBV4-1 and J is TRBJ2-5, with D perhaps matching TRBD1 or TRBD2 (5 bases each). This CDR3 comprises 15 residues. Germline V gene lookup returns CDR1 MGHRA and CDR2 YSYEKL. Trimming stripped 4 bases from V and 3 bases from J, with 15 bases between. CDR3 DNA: TGCGCCAGCAGCCTCACCTCCGGGACGGAAGAGACCCAGTACTTC. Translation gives CASSLTSGTEETQYF.